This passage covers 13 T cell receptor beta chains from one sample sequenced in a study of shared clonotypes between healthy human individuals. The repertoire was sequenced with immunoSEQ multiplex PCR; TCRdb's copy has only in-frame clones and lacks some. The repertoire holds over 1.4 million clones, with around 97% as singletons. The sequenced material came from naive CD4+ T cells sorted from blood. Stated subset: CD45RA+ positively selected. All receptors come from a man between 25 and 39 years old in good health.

The CDR3 DNA follows: TGTGCCAGCAGCTTTGGGACAGGGGGCGTCTACGAGCAGTACTTC. It codes for CASSFGTGGVYEQYF. The chain links TRBV7-9 to TRBJ2-7; 12 bases align to TRBD1. CDR1 is SEHNR, CDR2 FQNEAQ, per germline (reference sequence). This CDR3 has 15 residues. The junction had 3 bases not matched to a gene; V was cut back by 3 bases and J by 3 bases.

CDR3 DNA sequence: TGTGCCAGCAGTTCCGGGACGGTAACCTACGAGCAGTACTTC. It encodes CASSSGTVTYEQYF. J is TRBJ2-7 and V is TRBV27; D is possibly TRBD1 or TRBD2 (5 bases each). The germline V gene has CDR1 MNHEY and CDR2 SMNVEV (reference sequence). The V gene lost 4 bases and the J gene lost 2 bases, with 12 bases spanning the gap. This CDR3 has 14 residues.

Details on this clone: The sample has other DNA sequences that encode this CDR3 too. The CDR3 reads CAISESETQYF. Written as DNA, the CDR3 is TGTGCCATCAGTGAGAGTGAGACCCAGTACTTC. This chain joins TRBV10-3 and TRBJ2-5; D not certain. Germline V gives CDR1 ENHRY, CDR2 SYGVKD. The CDR3 loop spans 11 amino acids. V was pared by 2 bases and J by 5 bases, with 3 bases between.

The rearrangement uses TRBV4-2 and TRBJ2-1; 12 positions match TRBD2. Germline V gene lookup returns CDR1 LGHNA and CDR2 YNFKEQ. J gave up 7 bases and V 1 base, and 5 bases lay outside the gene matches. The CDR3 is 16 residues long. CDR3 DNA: TGTGCCAGCAGCCAAGGGACTAGCGGGGTTCCGAATGAGCAGTTCTTC. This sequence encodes CASSQGTSGVPNEQFF.

The CDR3 DNA is TGTGCCAGCAGCTTAGACCGGCTAGCGGGACTAGCCAAAAACATTCAGTACTTC. Its translation: CASSLDRLAGLAKNIQYF. The chain combines TRBV7-2 with TRBJ2-4; 9 nucleotides agree with TRBD2. The CDR3 extends over 18 amino acids. The V gene's germline CDR1 is SGHTA and CDR2 FQGNSA. Germline trimming cut 1 base from V and 0 bases from J; bases unmatched to any gene: 7.

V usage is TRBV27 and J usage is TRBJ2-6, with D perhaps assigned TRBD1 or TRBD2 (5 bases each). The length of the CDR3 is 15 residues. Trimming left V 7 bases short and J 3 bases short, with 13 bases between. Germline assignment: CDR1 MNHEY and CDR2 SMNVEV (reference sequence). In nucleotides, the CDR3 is TGTGCCAGCACCAAGAGGGGTCTTGGGGCCAACGTCCTGACTTTC. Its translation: CASTKRGLGANVLTF.

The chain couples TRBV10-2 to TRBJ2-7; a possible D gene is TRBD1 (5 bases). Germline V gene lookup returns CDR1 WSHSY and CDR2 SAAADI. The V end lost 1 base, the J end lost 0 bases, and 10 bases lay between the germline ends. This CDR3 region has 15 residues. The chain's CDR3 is CASSELRTSSYEQYF. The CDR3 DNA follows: TGCGCCAGCAGTGAGTTGCGGACAAGCTCCTACGAGCAGTACTTC.

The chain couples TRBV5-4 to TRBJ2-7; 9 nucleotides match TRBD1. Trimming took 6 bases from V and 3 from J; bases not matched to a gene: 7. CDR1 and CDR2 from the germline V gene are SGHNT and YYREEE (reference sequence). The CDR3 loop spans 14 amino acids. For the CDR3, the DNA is TGTGCCAGCAAGACACAGGGGGCGATCTACGAGCAGTACTTC. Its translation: CASKTQGAIYEQYF.

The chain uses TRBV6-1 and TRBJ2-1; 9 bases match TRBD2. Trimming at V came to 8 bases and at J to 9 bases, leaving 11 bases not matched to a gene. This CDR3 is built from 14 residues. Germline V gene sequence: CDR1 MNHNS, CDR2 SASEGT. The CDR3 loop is CASAHLAGRGEQFF. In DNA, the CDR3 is TGTGCCAGCGCCCACCTAGCGGGAAGGGGTGAGCAGTTCTTC.

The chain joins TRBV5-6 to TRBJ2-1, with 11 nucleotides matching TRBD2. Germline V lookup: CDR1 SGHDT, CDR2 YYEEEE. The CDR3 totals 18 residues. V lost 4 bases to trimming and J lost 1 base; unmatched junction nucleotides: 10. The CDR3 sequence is CASSPSSSGRKSYNEQFF. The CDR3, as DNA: TGTGCCAGCAGCCCGTCCTCTAGCGGGAGGAAATCCTACAATGAGCAGTTCTTC.

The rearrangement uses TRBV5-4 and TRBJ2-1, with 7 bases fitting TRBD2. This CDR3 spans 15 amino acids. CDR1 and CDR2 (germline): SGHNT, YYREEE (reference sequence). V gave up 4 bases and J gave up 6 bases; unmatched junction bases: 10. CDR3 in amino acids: CASSPPGGGLNEQFF. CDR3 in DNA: TGTGCCAGCAGCCCCCCGGGGGGAGGTCTCAATGAGCAGTTCTTC.

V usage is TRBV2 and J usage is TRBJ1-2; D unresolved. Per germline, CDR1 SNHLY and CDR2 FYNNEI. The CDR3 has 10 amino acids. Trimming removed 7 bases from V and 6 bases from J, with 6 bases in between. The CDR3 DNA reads TGTGCCAGCATTCGGGATGGCTACACCTTC. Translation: CASIRDGYTF.

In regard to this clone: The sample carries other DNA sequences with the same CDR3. CDR3 sequence reads: CASSPPTSPETQYF. CDR3 coding DNA: TGTGCCAGCTCACCACCGACTAGTCCGGAGACCCAGTACTTC. The chain employs TRBV18 and TRBJ2-5; D is possibly TRBD2 (6 bases). Trimming pared 0 bases from V and 5 bases from J, leaving 10 bases between. CDR1 and CDR2 from the germline V gene are KGHSH and LQKENI. The CDR3 consists of 14 residues.